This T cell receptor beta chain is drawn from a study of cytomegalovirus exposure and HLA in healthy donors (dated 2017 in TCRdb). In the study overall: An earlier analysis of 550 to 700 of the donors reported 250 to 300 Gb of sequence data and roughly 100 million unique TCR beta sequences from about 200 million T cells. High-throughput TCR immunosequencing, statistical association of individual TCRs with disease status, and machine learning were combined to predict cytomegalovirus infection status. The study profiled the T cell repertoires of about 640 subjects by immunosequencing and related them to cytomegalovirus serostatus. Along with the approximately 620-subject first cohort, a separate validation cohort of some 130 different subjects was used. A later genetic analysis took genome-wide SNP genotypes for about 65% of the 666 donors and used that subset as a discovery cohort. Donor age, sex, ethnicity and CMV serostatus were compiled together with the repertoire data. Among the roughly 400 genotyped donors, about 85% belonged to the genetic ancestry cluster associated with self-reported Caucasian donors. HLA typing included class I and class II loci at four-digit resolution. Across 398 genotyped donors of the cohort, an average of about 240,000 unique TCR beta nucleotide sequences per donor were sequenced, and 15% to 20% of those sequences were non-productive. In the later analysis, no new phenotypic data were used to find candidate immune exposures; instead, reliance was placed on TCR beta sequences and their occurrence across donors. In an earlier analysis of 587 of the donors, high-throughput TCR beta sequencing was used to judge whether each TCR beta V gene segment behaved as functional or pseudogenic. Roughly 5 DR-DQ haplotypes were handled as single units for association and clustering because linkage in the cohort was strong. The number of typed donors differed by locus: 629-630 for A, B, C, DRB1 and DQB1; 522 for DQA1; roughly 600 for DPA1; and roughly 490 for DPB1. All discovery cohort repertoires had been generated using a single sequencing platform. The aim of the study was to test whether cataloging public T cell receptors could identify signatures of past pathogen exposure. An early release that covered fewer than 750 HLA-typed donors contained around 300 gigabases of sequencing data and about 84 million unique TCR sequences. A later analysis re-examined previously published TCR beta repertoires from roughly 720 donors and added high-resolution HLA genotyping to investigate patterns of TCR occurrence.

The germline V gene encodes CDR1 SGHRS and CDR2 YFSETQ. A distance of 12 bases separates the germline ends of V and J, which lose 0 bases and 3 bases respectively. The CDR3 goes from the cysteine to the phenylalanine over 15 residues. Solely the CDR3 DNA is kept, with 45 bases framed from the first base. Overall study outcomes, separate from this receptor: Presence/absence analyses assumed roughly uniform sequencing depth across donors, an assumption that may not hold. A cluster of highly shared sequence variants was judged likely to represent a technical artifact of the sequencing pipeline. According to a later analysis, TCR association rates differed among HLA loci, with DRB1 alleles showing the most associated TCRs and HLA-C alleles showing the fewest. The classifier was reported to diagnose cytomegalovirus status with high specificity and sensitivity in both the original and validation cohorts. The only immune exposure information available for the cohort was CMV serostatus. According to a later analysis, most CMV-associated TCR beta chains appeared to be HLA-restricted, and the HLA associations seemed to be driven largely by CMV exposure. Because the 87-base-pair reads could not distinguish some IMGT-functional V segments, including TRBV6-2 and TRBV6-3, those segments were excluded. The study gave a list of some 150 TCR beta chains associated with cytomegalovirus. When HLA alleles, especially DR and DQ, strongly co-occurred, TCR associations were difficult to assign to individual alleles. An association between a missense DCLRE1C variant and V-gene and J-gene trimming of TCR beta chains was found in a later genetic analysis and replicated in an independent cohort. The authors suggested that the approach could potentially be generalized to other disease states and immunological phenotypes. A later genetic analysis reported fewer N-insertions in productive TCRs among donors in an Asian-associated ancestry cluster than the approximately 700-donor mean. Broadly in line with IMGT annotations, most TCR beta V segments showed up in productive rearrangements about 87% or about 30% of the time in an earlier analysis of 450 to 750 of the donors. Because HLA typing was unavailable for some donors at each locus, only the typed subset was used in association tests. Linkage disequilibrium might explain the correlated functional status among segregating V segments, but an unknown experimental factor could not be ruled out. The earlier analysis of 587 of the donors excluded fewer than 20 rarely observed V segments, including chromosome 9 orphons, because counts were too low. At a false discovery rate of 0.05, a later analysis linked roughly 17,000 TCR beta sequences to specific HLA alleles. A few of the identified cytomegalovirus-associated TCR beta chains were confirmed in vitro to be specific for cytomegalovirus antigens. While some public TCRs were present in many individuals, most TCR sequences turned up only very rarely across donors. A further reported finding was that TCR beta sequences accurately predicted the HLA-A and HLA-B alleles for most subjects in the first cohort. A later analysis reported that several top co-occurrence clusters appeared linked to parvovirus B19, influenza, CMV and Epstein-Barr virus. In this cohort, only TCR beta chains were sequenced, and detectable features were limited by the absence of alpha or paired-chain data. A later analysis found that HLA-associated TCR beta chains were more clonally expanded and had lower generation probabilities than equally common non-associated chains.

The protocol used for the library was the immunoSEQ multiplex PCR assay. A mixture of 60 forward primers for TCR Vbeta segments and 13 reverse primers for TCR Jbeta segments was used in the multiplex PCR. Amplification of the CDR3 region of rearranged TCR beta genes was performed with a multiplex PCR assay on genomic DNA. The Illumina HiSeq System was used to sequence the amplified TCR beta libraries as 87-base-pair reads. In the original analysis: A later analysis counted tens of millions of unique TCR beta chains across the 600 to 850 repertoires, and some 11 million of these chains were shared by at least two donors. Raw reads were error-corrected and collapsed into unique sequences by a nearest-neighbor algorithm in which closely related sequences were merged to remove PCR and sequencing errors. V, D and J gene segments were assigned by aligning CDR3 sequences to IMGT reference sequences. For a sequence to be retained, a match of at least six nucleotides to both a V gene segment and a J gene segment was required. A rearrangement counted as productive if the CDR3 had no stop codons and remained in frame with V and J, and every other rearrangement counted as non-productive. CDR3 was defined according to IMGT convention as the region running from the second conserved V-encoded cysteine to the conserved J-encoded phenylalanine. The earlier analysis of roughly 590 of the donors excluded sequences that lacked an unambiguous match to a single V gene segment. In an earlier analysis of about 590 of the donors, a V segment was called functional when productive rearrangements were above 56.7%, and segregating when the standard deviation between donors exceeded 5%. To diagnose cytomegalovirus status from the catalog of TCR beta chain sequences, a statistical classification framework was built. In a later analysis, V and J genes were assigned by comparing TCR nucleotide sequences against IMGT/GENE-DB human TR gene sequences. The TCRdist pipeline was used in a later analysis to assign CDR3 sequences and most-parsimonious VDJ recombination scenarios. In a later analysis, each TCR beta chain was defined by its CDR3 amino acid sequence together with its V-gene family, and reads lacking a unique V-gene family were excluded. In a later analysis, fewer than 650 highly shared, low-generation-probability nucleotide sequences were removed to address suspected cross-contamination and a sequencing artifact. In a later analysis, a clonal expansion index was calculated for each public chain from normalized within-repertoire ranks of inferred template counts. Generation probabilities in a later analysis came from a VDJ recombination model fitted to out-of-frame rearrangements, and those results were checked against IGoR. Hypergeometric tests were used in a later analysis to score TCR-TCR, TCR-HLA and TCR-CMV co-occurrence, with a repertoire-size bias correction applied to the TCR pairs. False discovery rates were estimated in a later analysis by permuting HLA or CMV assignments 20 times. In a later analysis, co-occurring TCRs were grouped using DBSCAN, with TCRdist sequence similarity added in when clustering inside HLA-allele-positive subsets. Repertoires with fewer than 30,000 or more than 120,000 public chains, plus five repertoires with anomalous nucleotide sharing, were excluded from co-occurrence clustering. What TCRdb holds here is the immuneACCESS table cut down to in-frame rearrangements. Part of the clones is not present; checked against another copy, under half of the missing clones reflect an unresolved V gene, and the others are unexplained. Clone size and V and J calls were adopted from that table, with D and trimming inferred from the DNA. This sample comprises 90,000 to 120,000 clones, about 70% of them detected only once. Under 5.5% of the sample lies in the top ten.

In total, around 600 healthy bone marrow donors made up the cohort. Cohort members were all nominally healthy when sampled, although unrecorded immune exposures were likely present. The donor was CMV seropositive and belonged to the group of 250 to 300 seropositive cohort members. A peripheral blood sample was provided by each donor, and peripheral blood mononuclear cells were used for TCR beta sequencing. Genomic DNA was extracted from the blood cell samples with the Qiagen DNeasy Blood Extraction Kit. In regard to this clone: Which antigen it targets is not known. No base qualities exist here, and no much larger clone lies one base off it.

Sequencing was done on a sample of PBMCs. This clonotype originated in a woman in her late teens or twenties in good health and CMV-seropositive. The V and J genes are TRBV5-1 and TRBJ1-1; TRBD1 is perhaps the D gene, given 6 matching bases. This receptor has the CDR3 CASSLGAGEHTEAFF. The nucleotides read TGCGCCAGCAGCTTGGGGGCAGGGGAGCACACTGAAGCTTTCTTT.